Listed below are T cell receptor beta chains from one sample, sequenced in a study of OX40 agonist ivuxolimab in advanced cancers. The method was immunoSEQ multiplex PCR; TCRdb's version includes in-frame clones alone and lacks a portion of them. The data contain around 37,000 clones, roughly 81% of them singletons. The specimen was CD4+ or CD8+ T cells sorted from blood, collected in a trial of the OX40 agonist ivuxolimab. The receptors were sampled from an adult with an advanced solid tumor such as melanoma, head and neck, liver or kidney cancer. The CDR3 runs from the conserved cysteine through the conserved F or W. The D gene is left open where the match is weak. Clone size is shown for a subset of rows, as once, few, many or a class of expanded clone.

NA | TRBJ2-5 | TRBV2 | once | CASSPSWGLETQYF | TGTGCCAGCAGTCCCTCTTGGGGCTTAGAGACCCAGTACTTC
NA | TRBJ1-2 | TRBV30 | NA | CASGGRTNYGYTF | TGTGCCTCCGGAGGCAGGACTAACTATGGCTACACCTTC
TRBD1 | TRBJ1-1 | TRBV10-3 | NA | CAIGDRGEEAFF | TGTGCCATTGGGGACAGGGGGGAGGAAGCTTTCTTT
TRBD2 | TRBJ2-4 | TRBV7-2 | NA | CASSFGGRMGNIQYF | TGTGCCAGCAGCTTCGGGGGGAGAATGGGAAACATTCAGTACTTC
NA | TRBJ2-2 | TRBV10-3 | NA | CAISGQKKDTGELFF | TGTGCCATCAGTGGACAAAAGAAGGACACCGGGGAGCTGTTTTTT
NA | TRBJ1-2 | TRBV28 | NA | CASSLVLGTGTSYGYTF | TGTGCCAGCAGTTTAGTCTTGGGGACCGGGACAAGCTATGGCTACACCTTC
NA | TRBJ2-1 | TRBV29-1 | NA | CSVEFRQYNEQFF | TGCAGCGTTGAATTTCGTCAATACAATGAGCAGTTCTTC
NA | TRBJ2-5 | TRBV12-1 | NA | CASSPKPGLAGRPQETQYF | TGTGCCAGCAGCCCCAAACCGGGACTAGCGGGCCGGCCCCAAGAGACCCAGTACTTC
NA | TRBJ2-1 | TRBV23-1 | few | CASSQYTGSYNEQFF | TGCGCCAGCAGTCAATACACGGGATCCTACAATGAGCAGTTCTTC
TRBD1 | TRBJ1-2 | TRBV4-3 | NA | CASSLTGDHGYTF | TGCGCCAGCAGCCTAACAGGGGACCATGGCTACACCTTC
NA | TRBJ2-7 | TRBV6-6 | NA | CASRSTGISPYEQYF | TGTGCCAGCAGATCTACAGGGATTTCCCCCTACGAGCAGTACTTC
NA | TRBJ2-1 | TRBV28 | NA | CATSPGKRNNEQFF | TGTGCCACCTCACCCGGGAAGAGGAACAATGAGCAGTTCTTC
NA | TRBJ2-7 | TRBV7-2 | once | CASSSIAGGYEQYF | TGTGCCAGCAGCTCTATCGCAGGCGGCTACGAGCAGTACTTC
NA | TRBJ2-3 | TRBV7-9 | NA | CASSLTTDRPDTQYF | TGTGCCAGCAGCCTCACAACGGACAGACCGGATACGCAGTATTTT